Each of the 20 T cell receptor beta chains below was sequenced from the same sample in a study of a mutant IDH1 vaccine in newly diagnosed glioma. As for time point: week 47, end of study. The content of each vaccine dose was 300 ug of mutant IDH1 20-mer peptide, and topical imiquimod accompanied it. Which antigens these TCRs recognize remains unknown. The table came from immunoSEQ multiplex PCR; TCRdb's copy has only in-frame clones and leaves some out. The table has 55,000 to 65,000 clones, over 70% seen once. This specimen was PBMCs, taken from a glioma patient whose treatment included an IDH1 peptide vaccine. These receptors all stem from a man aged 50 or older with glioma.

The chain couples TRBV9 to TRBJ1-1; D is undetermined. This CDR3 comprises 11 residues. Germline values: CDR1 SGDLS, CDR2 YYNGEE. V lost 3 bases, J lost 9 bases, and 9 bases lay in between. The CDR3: CASSERFQAFF. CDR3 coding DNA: TGTGCCAGCAGCGAGCGGTTCCAAGCTTTCTTT.

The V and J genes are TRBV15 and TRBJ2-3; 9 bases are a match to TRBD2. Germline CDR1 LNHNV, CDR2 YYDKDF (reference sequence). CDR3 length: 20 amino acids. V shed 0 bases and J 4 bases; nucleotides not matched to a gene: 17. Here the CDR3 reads CATSRDVALLSGGKADTQYF. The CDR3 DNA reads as TGTGCCACCAGCAGAGACGTCGCTCTCCTTAGCGGGGGCAAGGCAGATACGCAGTATTTT.

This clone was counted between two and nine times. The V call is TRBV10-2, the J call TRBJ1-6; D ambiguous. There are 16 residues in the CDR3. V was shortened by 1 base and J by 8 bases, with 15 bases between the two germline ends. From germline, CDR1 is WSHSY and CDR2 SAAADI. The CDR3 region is CASSEYRARSDSPLHF. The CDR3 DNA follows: TGCGCCAGCAGTGAGTACCGGGCCCGGTCGGATTCACCCCTCCACTTT.

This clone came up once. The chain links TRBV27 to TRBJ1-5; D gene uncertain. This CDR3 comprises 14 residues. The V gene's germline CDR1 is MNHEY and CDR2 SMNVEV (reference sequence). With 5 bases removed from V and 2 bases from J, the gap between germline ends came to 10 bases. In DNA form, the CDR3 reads TGTGCCAGCAGTGGAAGGGAGGGCAATCAGCCCCAGCATTTT. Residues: CASSGREGNQPQHF.

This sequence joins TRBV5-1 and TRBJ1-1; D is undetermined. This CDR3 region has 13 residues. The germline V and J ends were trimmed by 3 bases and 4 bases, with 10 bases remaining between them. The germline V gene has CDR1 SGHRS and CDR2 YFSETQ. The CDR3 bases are TGCGCCAGCAGCTCCGGCAGTCTCACTGAAGCTTTCTTT. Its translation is CASSSGSLTEAFF.

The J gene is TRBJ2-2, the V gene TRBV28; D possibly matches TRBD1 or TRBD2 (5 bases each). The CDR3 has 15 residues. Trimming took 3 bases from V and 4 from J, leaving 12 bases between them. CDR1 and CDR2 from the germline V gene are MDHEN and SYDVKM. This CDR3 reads CASSFRDRSTGELFF. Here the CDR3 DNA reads TGTGCCAGCAGTTTCCGGGACCGTTCCACCGGGGAGCTGTTTTTT.

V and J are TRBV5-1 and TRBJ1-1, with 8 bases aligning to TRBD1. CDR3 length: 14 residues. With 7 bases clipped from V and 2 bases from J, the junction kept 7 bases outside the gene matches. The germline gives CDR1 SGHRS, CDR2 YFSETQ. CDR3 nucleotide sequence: TGCGCCAGCCAATGGACAGGGTCAAACACTGAAGCTTTCTTT. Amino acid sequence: CASQWTGSNTEAFF.

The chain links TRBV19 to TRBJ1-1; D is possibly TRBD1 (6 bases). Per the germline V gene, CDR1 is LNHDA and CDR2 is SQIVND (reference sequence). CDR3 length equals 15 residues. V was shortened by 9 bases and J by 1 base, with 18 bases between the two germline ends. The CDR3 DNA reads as TGTGCCAGCCAAAACACAAGGGGGTCGAACACTGAAGCTTTCTTT. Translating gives CASQNTRGSNTEAFF.

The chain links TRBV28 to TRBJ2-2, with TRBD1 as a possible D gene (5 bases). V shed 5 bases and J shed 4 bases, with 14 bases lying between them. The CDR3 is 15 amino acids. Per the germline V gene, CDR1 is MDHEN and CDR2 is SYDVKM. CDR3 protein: CASSAPGSGTGELFF. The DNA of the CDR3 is TGTGCCAGCAGTGCCCCAGGGTCGGGCACCGGGGAGCTGTTTTTT.

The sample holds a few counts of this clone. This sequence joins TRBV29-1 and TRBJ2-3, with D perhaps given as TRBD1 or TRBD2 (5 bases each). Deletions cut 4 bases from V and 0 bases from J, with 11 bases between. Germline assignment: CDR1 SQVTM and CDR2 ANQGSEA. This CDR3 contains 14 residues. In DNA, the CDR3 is TGCAGCGTTGGCTGGGGGTCAAGCACAGATACGCAGTATTTT. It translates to CSVGWGSSTDTQYF.

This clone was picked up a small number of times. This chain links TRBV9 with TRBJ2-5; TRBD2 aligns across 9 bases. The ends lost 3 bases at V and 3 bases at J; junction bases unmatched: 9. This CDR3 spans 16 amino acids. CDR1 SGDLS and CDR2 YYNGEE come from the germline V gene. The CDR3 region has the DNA TGTGCCAGCAGCGCAGGAAGCGGGGGGCTGGAAGAGACCCAGTACTTC. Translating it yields CASSAGSGGLEETQYF.

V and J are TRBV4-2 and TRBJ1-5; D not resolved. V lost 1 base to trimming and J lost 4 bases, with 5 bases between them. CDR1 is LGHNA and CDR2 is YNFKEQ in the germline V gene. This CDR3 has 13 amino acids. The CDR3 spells CASSQGGNQPQHF. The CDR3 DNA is TGTGCCAGCAGCCAAGGAGGGAATCAGCCCCAGCATTTT.

The CDR3 here is CASSQEGGSRRRDPYNEQFF. DNA for the CDR3: TGCGCCAGCAGCCAGGAGGGGGGGAGCCGCCGAAGAGACCCCTACAATGAGCAGTTCTTC. J is TRBJ2-1 and V is TRBV4-1; D is possibly TRBD2 (7 bases). Germline assignment: CDR1 MGHRA and CDR2 YSYEKL. V was pared by 3 bases and J by 2 bases, with 26 bases between. The CDR3 runs 20 residues.

The CDR3 spells CASCLAKAGELFF. The CDR3 DNA sequence: TGTGCCAGCTGCCTAGCGAAGGCTGGGGAGCTGTTTTTT. The chain joins TRBV2 to TRBJ2-2; D is perhaps TRBD2 (6 bases). The V gene lost 8 bases and the J gene lost 8 bases, with 15 bases spanning the gap. The CDR3 is 13 residues long. Germline V CDR1 and CDR2: SNHLY, FYNNEI.

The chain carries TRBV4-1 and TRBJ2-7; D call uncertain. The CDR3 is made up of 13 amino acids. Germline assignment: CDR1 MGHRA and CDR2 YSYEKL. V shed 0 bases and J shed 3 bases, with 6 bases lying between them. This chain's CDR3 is CASSQEKDYEQYF. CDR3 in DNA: TGCGCCAGCAGCCAAGAGAAGGACTACGAGCAGTACTTC.

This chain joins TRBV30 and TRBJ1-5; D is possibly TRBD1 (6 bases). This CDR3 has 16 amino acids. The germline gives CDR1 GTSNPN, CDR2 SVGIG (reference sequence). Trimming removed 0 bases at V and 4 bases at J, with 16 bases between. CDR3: CAWSVRGRLDNQPQHF. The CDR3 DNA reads TGTGCCTGGAGTGTACGGGGGCGGCTTGATAATCAGCCCCAGCATTTT.

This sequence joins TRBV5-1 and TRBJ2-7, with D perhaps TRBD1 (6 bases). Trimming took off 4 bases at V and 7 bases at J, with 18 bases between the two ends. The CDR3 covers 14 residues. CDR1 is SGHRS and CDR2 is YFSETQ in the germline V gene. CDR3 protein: CASSPKDRTREQYF. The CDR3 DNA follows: TGCGCCAGCAGCCCCAAAGACAGGACTCGAGAGCAGTACTTC.

The CDR3 sequence is CASSARTVTYEQYF. For the CDR3, the DNA is TGTGCCAGCAGTGCCCGGACAGTAACCTACGAGCAGTACTTC. This rearrangement joins TRBV2 to TRBJ2-7, with a tentative D call TRBD1 (6 bases). This CDR3 is built from 14 residues. Germline V gene lookup returns CDR1 SNHLY and CDR2 FYNNEI. V gave up 4 bases and J gave up 2 bases, with 12 bases separating them.

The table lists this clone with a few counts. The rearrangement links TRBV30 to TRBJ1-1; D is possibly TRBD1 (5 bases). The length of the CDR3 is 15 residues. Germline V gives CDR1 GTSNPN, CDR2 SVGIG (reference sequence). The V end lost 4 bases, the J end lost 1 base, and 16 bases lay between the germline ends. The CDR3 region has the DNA TGTGCCTGGAACGACGACCGGGGACCGAACACTGAAGCTTTCTTT. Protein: CAWNDDRGPNTEAFF.

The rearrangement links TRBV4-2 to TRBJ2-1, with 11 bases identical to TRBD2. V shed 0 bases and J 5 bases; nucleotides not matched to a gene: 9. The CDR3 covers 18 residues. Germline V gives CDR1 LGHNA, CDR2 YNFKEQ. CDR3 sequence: CASSQDEIAGGLNNEQFF. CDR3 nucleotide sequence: TGTGCCAGCAGCCAAGATGAGATAGCGGGGGGGCTCAACAATGAGCAGTTCTTC.